The clone carrying this TCR beta chain has a handful of counts. This sample was taken from a study of cytomegalovirus exposure and HLA in healthy donors. The germline V gene encodes CDR1 KGHSH and CDR2 LQKENI. This CDR3 contains 20 residues. Trimming cost V 1 base and J 6 bases; bases outside gene matches: 22. The PCR used 60 Vbeta and 13 Jbeta primers. TCRdb's table, derived via immunoSEQ multiplex PCR, lists solely in-frame clones and lacks some. The table has approximately 37,000 clones, over 70% seen once. The receptor was isolated from a young man in good health and CMV-seronegative. V usage is TRBV18 and J usage is TRBJ1-1; TRBD1 aligns across 8 bases. The source material was PBMCs. The DNA for the CDR3 is TGTGCCAGCTCACCACGCGGAATCGGTACCCAACAGGGGGGTTACGCTGAAGCTTTCTTT. It is translated as CASSPRGIGTQQGGYAEAFF.